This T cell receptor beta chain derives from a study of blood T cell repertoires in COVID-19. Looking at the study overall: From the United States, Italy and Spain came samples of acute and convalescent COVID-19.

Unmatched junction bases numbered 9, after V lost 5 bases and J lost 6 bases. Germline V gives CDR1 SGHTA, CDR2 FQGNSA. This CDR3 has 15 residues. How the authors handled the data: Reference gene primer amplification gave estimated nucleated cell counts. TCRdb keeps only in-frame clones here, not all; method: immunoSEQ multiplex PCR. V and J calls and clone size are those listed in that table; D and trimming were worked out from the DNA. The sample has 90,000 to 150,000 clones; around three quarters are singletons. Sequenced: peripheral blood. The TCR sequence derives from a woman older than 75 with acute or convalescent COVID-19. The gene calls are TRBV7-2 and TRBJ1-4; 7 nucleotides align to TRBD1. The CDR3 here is CASSARGRADEKLFF. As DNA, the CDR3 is TGTGCCAGCAGCGCAAGGGGGCGAGCTGATGAAAAACTGTTTTTT.